The 17 T cell receptor beta chains below were found in one sample sequenced in a study of radiation and T cells in renal cell carcinoma. Profiling relied on immunoSEQ multiplex PCR, and the TCRdb table lists in-frame clones only, not all of them. The sample records tens of thousands of clones, 82% being singletons. Stated time point: baseline pretreatment blood. Regarding treatment: 15 Gy SBRT to primary tumor, nephrectomy 4 weeks later. The sequencing here drew on blood, taken from a patient whose treatment included radiotherapy and nephrectomy. The source is a man aged 55 to 69 with renal cell carcinoma.

The chain couples TRBV14 to TRBJ2-7; D gene unclear. V was cut by 3 bases and J by 5 bases, with 5 bases left in between. This CDR3 comprises 11 residues. Germline CDR1 and CDR2: SGHDN and FVKESK. Written as DNA, the CDR3 is TGTGCCAGCAGCCACGTGGACGAGCAGTACTTC. This encodes CASSHVDEQYF.

The genes are TRBV27 and TRBJ2-7; possibly TRBD2 for D (5 bases). Germline CDR1 is MNHEY and CDR2 is SMNVEV (reference sequence). V was pared by 5 bases and J by 4 bases, with 42 bases between. There are 23 residues in the CDR3. The CDR3 coding sequence is TGTGCCAGCAGTCCGTATAAGCCAGTCGGCGAGCTACAGTCGGGGATCCTATGGTACGAGCAGTACTTC. Its translation: CASSPYKPVGELQSGILWYEQYF.

V gene TRBV9 combines with J gene TRBJ2-1; D ambiguous. This CDR3 spans 12 amino acids. Germline lookup yields CDR1 SGDLS and CDR2 YYNGEE. V lost 3 bases to trimming and J lost 4 bases, with 5 bases between them. The CDR3 loop reads CASSDRYNEQFF. Written as DNA, the CDR3 is TGTGCCAGCAGCGATAGGTACAATGAGCAGTTCTTC.

The gene calls are TRBV19 and TRBJ1-4; tentatively, D is TRBD1 (5 bases). Germline loops: CDR1 LNHDA, CDR2 SQIVND (reference sequence). The CDR3 has 18 amino acids. Between the trimmed V and J ends, which lost 2 bases and 5 bases, there was a span of 21 bases. This CDR3 reads CASSIIRGPRPENEKLFF. In DNA, the CDR3 is TGTGCCAGTAGTATAATCCGGGGCCCCAGGCCGGAGAATGAAAAACTGTTTTTT. Full variable domain (remainder filled in from reference TRBV19 and TRBJ1-4): DGGITQSPKYLFRKEGQNVTLSCEQNLNHDAMYWYRQDPGQGLRLIYYSQIVNDFQKGDIAEGYSVSREKKESFPLTVTSAQKNPTAFYLCASSIIRGPRPENEKLFFGSGTQLSVL.

The chain uses TRBV19 and TRBJ2-5; 9 bases line up with TRBD1. In germline, CDR1 is LNHDA, CDR2 SQIVND (reference sequence). The CDR3 is 16 residues long. V shed 5 bases and J 3 bases; nucleotides not matched to a gene: 10. The CDR3 is CASSPRTGVPKETQYF. CDR3 DNA sequence: TGTGCCAGTAGTCCCCGGACAGGGGTCCCCAAAGAGACCCAGTACTTC.

This clone was found a few times. This chain joins TRBV7-9 and TRBJ2-7; D is perhaps TRBD1 (5 bases). V shed 7 bases and J shed 7 bases, with 14 bases lying between them. CDR1 and CDR2 from the germline V gene are SEHNR and FQNEAQ (reference sequence). The CDR3 is 12 amino acids. The CDR3 region is CASTQVDSEQYF. The CDR3 DNA sequence: TGTGCCAGCACCCAGGTCGACAGTGAGCAGTACTTC.

V and J are TRBV4-1 and TRBJ1-1, with 8 bases that match TRBD1. Trimming removed 1 base from V and 4 bases from J; junction bases left unmatched: 2. The CDR3 covers 14 residues. Looked up from germline, CDR1 is MGHRA and CDR2 is YSYEKL. The CDR3 region has the DNA TGCGCCAGCAGCCAAGGGACAGGGCGCACTGAAGCTTTCTTT. This encodes CASSQGTGRTEAFF.

The chain joins TRBV30 to TRBJ2-7; 7 bases are shared with TRBD2. Trimming cost V 5 bases and J 6 bases; bases outside gene matches: 4. This CDR3 region has 11 residues. Germline loops: CDR1 GTSNPN, CDR2 SVGIG (reference sequence). The CDR3 nucleotides are TGTGCCTGGGGATCGGGGGGCGAGCAGTACTTC. The encoded protein is CAWGSGGEQYF.

V is TRBV27 and J is TRBJ2-3, with 11 bases identical to TRBD2. Per the germline V gene, CDR1 is MNHEY and CDR2 is SMNVEV (reference sequence). Trimming removed 4 bases from V and 1 base from J; junction bases left unmatched: 25. There are 23 residues in the CDR3. In nucleotides, the CDR3 is TGTGCCAGCAGTTCCCACGAGCCGTTACAACTAGCGGGAGAGGCTATCGGCACAGATACGCAGTATTTT. Its protein product is CASSSHEPLQLAGEAIGTDTQYF.

The chain employs TRBV21-1 and TRBJ2-2; no check of the table's D call, TRBD2, against the DNA was made. TRBV21-1 is assigned pseudogene status. There are 20 residues in the CDR3. CDR3 nucleotides: TGTGCCAGCAGCAAAAGGAGTAACGAGGGGCTAGCGGGAGAGTCCGGGGAGCTGTTTTTT. Translation: CASSKRSNEGLAGESGELFF.

A note on this clone: Other DNA sequences in this specimen translate into the identical CDR3. This chain uses TRBV27 with TRBJ2-5; D unresolved. Trimming took off 0 bases at V and 0 bases at J, with 2 bases between the two ends. Germline CDR1 reads MNHEY; CDR2 reads SMNVEV (reference sequence). The CDR3 sequence is 13 residues long. This CDR3 is CASSLSDQETQYF. The CDR3 DNA is TGTGCCAGCAGTTTATCCGACCAAGAGACCCAGTACTTC.

The gene calls are TRBV7-9 and TRBJ1-1, with D perhaps matching TRBD1 (5 bases). Germline CDR1 SEHNR, CDR2 FQNEAQ (reference sequence). CDR3 length equals 16 residues. Trimming stripped 4 bases from V and 8 bases from J, with 23 bases between. The CDR3 region has the DNA TGTGCCAGCAGCTCCCCCAGACCGGACACTTTGCCCGAAGCTTTCTTT. As protein: CASSSPRPDTLPEAFF.

In the case of this clone: Compared with germline, one end of the junction differs, possibly owing to a read error. V and J are TRBV5-1 and TRBJ2-7; the D gene is possibly TRBD1 (5 bases). Germline assignment: CDR1 SGHRS and CDR2 YFSETQ. CDR3 length: 11 amino acids. The CDR3 region is CASSLGQGEYF. CDR3 sequence (DNA): TGTGCCAGCAGCTTGGGGCAGGGCGAGTACTTC.

This clone turned up a few times. CDR3 sequence reads: CASNTGTSGAEQYF. In DNA form, the CDR3 reads TGTGCCAGCAACACCGGGACTAGCGGAGCCGAGCAGTACTTC. V gene TRBV11-3 combines with J gene TRBJ2-7; TRBD2 agrees at 11 bases. The CDR3 loop spans 14 amino acids. In germline, CDR1 is SGHNT, CDR2 YENEEA. With V trimmed by 7 bases and J by 6 bases, 8 bases remained unmatched.

The rearrangement links TRBV4-1 to TRBJ2-1; perhaps TRBD1 as D (5 bases). V lost 1 base and J lost 2, with 18 bases in between. Germline assignment: CDR1 MGHRA and CDR2 YSYEKL. CDR3 length: 18 amino acids. The CDR3 region has the DNA TGCGCCAGCAGCCAAGTGCTGGGGCAAGCGAGGACCTACAATGAGCAGTTCTTC. This encodes CASSQVLGQARTYNEQFF.

This chain connects TRBV13 to TRBJ2-1; a possible D gene is TRBD2 (6 bases). The V end was cut by 5 bases, the J end by 3 bases, with 11 bases between. From germline, CDR1 is PRHDT and CDR2 FYEKMQ (reference sequence). The CDR3 covers 14 residues. CDR3 in DNA: TGTGCCAGCAGCCCCCGGGACTTCTACAATGAGCAGTTCTTC. It yields the protein CASSPRDFYNEQFF.

The chain recombines TRBV18 with TRBJ2-7; D perhaps matches TRBD2 (5 bases). The CDR3 runs 14 residues. Looked up from germline, CDR1 is KGHSH and CDR2 is LQKENI. V shed 0 bases and J shed 0 bases, with 6 bases lying between them. CDR3 coding DNA: TGTGCCAGCTCACCACCCGCGGGCTCCTACGAGCAGTACTTC. Amino acids: CASSPPAGSYEQYF.